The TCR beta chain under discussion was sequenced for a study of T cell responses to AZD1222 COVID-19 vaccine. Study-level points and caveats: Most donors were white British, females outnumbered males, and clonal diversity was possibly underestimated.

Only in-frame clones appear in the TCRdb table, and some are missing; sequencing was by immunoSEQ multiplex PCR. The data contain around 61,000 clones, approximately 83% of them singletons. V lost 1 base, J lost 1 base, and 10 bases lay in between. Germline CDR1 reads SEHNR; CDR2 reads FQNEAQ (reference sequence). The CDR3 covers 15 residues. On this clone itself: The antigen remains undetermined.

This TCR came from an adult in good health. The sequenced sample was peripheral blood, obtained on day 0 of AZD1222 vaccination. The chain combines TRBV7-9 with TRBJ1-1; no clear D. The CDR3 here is CASSLGLLGNTEAFF. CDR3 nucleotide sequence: TGTGCCAGCAGCTTAGGGCTCCTAGGGAACACTGAAGCTTTCTTT. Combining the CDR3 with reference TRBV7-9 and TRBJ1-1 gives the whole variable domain DTGVSQNPRHKITKRGQNVTFRCDPISEHNRLYWYRQTLGQGPEFLTYFQNEAQLEKSRLLSDRFSAERPKGSFSTLEIQRTEQGDSAMYLCASSLGLLGNTEAFFGQGTRLTVV.